These 17 T cell receptor beta chains were sequenced from one sample in a study of Ad26.COV2.S vaccination and SARS-CoV-2 variants (dated by TCRdb to the early 2020s). Libraries were built with the immunoSEQ multiplex PCR assay. Sourced from immuneACCESS, this table was stored by TCRdb with only in-frame sequences that have V and J called. A share of the clones is absent; for the studies checked, an unresolved V gene accounts for under half, and the remainder has no known explanation. Recorded for this sample are approximately 350,000 clones; about 80% of them occurred a single time. The ten largest clones represent about 7.4% of the sample. This specimen's treatment or condition label, per the study, means: approximately 18 received Ad26.COV2.S at low or high dose, single or two shots; several received placebo; per-sample allocation not given. For vaccine and placebo recipients, the sequenced repertoires came from samples collected on day 63 after the first injection.

The sequenced sample was peripheral blood, obtained in a trial of Ad26.COV2.S vaccine versus placebo. The receptor set was obtained from a person between 18 and 59 years old who received the Ad26.COV2.S COVID-19 vaccine or a placebo.

The table lists this clone with a few counts. This CDR3 is CASSSIPGQGATGELFF. CDR3 nucleotide sequence: TGTGCCAGCAGCTCGATACCGGGACAAGGGGCCACCGGGGAGCTGTTTTTT. The chain links TRBV7-9 to TRBJ2-2; D may be TRBD1 (6 bases). V was cut by 4 bases and J by 4 bases, with 19 bases left in between. Germline V gene data show CDR1 as SEHNR and CDR2 as FQNEAQ (reference sequence). The CDR3 has 17 amino acids.

V is TRBV5-6 and J is TRBJ2-3; D remains ambiguous. V was clipped by 1 base and J by 0 bases, with 15 bases between them. This CDR3 has 17 amino acids. Germline values: CDR1 SGHDT, CDR2 YYEEEE. The CDR3 here is CASSLWVWSRSTDTQYF. The CDR3 nucleotides read TGTGCCAGCAGCTTGTGGGTTTGGTCCCGGAGCACAGATACGCAGTATTTT.

V and J are TRBV5-6 and TRBJ1-5; weak D call: TRBD1 (5 bases). CDR3 length: 16 amino acids. The V end lost 0 bases, the J end lost 5 bases, and 15 bases lay between the germline ends. Germline CDR1 SGHDT, CDR2 YYEEEE. The CDR3 sequence: CASSLAGVRADQPQHF. For the CDR3, the DNA is TGTGCCAGCAGCTTGGCGGGGGTGAGGGCGGATCAGCCCCAGCATTTT.

This chain links TRBV5-6 with TRBJ1-4, with TRBD1 matching 7 bases. The germline gives CDR1 SGHDT, CDR2 YYEEEE. The CDR3 spans 14 residues. J gave up 8 bases and V 0 bases, and 4 bases lay outside the gene matches. The CDR3 sequence: CASSLAPGGEKLFF. The CDR3, as DNA: TGTGCCAGCAGCTTGGCCCCAGGGGGAGAAAAACTGTTTTTT.

The sample holds one count of this clone. This rearrangement joins TRBV20-1 to TRBJ1-1; D ambiguous. Germline V lookup: CDR1 DFQATT, CDR2 SNEGSKA (reference sequence). The germline V and J ends were trimmed by 2 bases and 12 bases, with 13 bases remaining between them. This CDR3 has 11 residues. The chain's CDR3 is CSARRQIVTFF. The CDR3 region has the DNA TGCAGTGCTAGAAGACAAATTGTAACTTTCTTT.

The rearrangement joins TRBV5-1 to TRBJ2-7, with 7 positions matching TRBD1. Germline values: CDR1 SGHRS, CDR2 YFSETQ. CDR3 size: 14 residues. Germline trimming cut 4 bases from V and 2 bases from J; bases unmatched to any gene: 6. The CDR3 protein is CASSVQGVPYEQYF. CDR3 DNA sequence: TGCGCCAGCAGCGTTCAGGGGGTGCCCTACGAGCAGTACTTC.

This clone was seen a handful of times. The V and J genes are TRBV14 and TRBJ2-3; a possible D gene is TRBD1 (7 bases). The ends were cut back, 0 bases at V and 3 bases at J, with 16 bases in the middle. The CDR3 loop spans 17 amino acids. Germline V CDR1 and CDR2: SGHDN, FVKESK. The chain's CDR3 is CASSQDRRATGTDTQYF. As DNA, the CDR3 is TGTGCCAGCAGCCAAGATAGGAGGGCGACAGGGACAGATACGCAGTATTTT.

This clone was picked up one time. Other nucleotide sequences from this sample produce the same CDR3. The chain employs TRBV12-3 or TRBV12-4 and TRBJ1-1, with D maybe TRBD1 (5 bases). The CDR3 runs to 12 residues. V was pared by 8 bases and J by 6 bases, with 13 bases between. For the CDR3, the DNA is TGTGCCAGCTCGCCGGGGGAGGCTGAAGCTTTCTTT. This translates into CASSPGEAEAFF.

This clone has only a few counts. The V call is TRBV7-2, the J call TRBJ2-1, with 11 bases fitting TRBD2. This CDR3 region has 18 residues. With 3 bases clipped from V and 10 bases from J, the junction kept 17 bases outside the gene matches. CDR1 is SGHTA and CDR2 is FQGNSA in the germline V gene. The CDR3 region is CASSFRISGLAGLKEQFF. Here the CDR3 DNA reads TGTGCCAGCAGCTTTCGCATTAGCGGACTAGCGGGTCTCAAAGAGCAGTTCTTC.

The chain joins TRBV11-2 to TRBJ1-2; the D gene is possibly TRBD1 (5 bases). CDR1 is SGHAT and CDR2 is FQNNGV in the germline V gene. Trimming took off 1 base at V and 8 bases at J, with 11 bases between the two ends. This CDR3 region has 13 residues. In DNA form, the CDR3 reads TGTGCCAGCAGCTTAGGGCAGGGAGGGGGCTACACCTTC. It specifies CASSLGQGGGYTF.

This chain links TRBV4-1 with TRBJ2-6; possibly TRBD2 for D (5 bases). The germline CDR1 and CDR2 sequences are MGHRA and YSYEKL. CDR3 length equals 17 residues. V was shortened by 5 bases and J by 0 bases, with 14 bases between the two germline ends. The CDR3 region has the DNA TGCGCCAGCAGCAATCGAGGGCGGAGCTCTGGGGCCAACGTCCTGACTTTC. Amino acids: CASSNRGRSSGANVLTF.

The chain carries TRBV6-2 or TRBV6-3 and TRBJ2-3; 8 bases line up with TRBD2. CDR3 length equals 17 residues. Germline V lookup: CDR1 MNHEY, CDR2 SVGEGT. V dropped 0 bases and J dropped 1; count of bases not matched to a gene: 6. CDR3 DNA: TGTGCCAGCAGTTACTCCCCTAGCGGGCACCGCACAGATACGCAGTATTTT. This codes for CASSYSPSGHRTDTQYF.

The chain links TRBV5-6 to TRBJ1-1; 8 bases align to TRBD1. CDR3 size: 15 residues. Germline V CDR1 and CDR2: SGHDT, YYEEEE. With V trimmed by 2 bases and J by 3 bases, 6 bases remained unmatched. CDR3 residues: CASSFLDRADTEAFF. The CDR3 bases are TGTGCCAGCAGCTTCCTGGACAGGGCGGACACTGAAGCTTTCTTT.

CDR3: CASSYSMTGIYEQYF. As DNA, the CDR3 is TGTGCCAGCAGTTACTCGATGACAGGCATCTACGAGCAGTACTTC. The rearrangement links TRBV6-5 to TRBJ2-7; a weak D match, TRBD1 (6 bases). Trimming removed 0 bases at V and 3 bases at J, with 12 bases between. Germline CDR1 and CDR2: MNHEY and SVGAGI. This CDR3 is built from 15 residues.

The chain carries TRBV18 and TRBJ1-3; D might be TRBD1 (5 bases). This CDR3 has 16 amino acids. V was pared by 3 bases and J by 4 bases, with 16 bases between. Germline-derived CDR1 and CDR2 are KGHSH and LQKENI. The CDR3 nucleotides read TGTGCCAGCTCACCCTTCGGCAGGGCTCCAGGAAACACCATATATTTT. As protein: CASSPFGRAPGNTIYF.

This chain connects TRBV5-1 to TRBJ1-5; perhaps TRBD1 as D (5 bases). V was shortened by 2 bases and J by 3 bases, with 18 bases between the two germline ends. Germline CDR1 is SGHRS and CDR2 is YFSETQ. The CDR3 is 17 residues long. The CDR3 spells CASSFGVGTGYNQPQHF. CDR3 coding DNA: TGCGCCAGCAGCTTCGGGGTGGGAACAGGCTACAATCAGCCCCAGCATTTT.

This clone was observed a handful of times. The rearrangement uses TRBV19 and TRBJ1-6; 10 bases are shared with TRBD1. CDR3 length: 13 residues. V lost 8 bases to trimming and J lost 7 bases; unmatched junction nucleotides: 2. CDR1 is LNHDA, CDR2 SQIVND, per germline (reference sequence). DNA for the CDR3: TGTGCCAGTGACAGGGGGCAGAATTCACCCCTCCACTTT. Its translation is CASDRGQNSPLHF.